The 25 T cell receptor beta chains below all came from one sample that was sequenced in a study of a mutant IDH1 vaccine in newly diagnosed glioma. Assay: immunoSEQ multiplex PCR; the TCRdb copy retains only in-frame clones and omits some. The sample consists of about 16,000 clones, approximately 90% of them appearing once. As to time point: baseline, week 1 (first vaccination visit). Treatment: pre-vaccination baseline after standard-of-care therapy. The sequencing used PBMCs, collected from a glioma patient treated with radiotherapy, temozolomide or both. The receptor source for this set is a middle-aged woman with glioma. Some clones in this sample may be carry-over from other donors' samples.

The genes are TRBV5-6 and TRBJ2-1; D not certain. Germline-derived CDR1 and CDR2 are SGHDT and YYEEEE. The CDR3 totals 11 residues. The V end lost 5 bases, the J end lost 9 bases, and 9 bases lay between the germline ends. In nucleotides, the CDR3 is TGTGCCAGCAGTTACAACGCTGAGCAGTTCTTC. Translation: CASSYNAEQFF.

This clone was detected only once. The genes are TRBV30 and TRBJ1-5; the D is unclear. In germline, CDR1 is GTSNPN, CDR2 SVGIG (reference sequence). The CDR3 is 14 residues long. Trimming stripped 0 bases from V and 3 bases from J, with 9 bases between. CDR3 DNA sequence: TGTGCCTGGAGTGTAGGCCTCATCAATCAGCCCCAGCATTTT. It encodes CAWSVGLINQPQHF.

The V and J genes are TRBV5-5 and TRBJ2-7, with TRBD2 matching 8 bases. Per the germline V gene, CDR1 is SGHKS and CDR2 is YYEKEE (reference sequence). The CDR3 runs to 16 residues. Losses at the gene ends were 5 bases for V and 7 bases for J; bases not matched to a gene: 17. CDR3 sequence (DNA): TGTGCCAGCAGTCAAATGCCGGGACTAGGAGCTGGAGAGCAGTACTTC. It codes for CASSQMPGLGAGEQYF.

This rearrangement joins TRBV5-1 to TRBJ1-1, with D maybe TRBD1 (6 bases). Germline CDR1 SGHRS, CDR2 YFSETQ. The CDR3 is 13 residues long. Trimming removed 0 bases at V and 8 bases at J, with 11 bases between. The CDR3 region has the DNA TGCGCCAGCAGCTTGGCTCCGACAGGCGAAGCTTTCTTT. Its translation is CASSLAPTGEAFF.

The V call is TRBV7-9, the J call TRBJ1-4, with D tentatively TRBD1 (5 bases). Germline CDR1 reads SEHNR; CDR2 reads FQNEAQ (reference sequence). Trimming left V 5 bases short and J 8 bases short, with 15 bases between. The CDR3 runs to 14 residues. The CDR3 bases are TGTGCCAGCAGCCTCGACGGGGGGAGCGAAAAACTGTTTTTT. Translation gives CASSLDGGSEKLFF.

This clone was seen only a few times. CDR3 protein: CASSPPSTPRGEQYF. The CDR3 DNA is TGTGCCAGCTCACCACCGTCCACTCCTCGGGGCGAGCAGTACTTC. This rearrangement joins TRBV18 to TRBJ2-7; tentatively, D is TRBD2 (5 bases). The ends were cut back, 0 bases at V and 6 bases at J, with 15 bases in the middle. CDR3 length: 15 amino acids. Germline CDR1 and CDR2: KGHSH and LQKENI. Based on the CDR3 plus reference TRBV18 and TRBJ2-7, the full variable domain is NAGVMQNPRHLVRRRGQEARLRCSPMKGHSHVYWYRQLPEEGLKFMVYLQKENIIDESGMPKERFSAEFPKEGPSILRIQQVVRGDSAAYFCASSPPSTPRGEQYFGPGTRLTVT.

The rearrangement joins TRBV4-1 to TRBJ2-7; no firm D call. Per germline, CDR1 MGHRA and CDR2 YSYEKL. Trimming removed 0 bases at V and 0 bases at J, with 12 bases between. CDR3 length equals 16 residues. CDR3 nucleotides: TGCGCCAGCAGCCAAGATTCACATCACGTCTCCTACGAGCAGTACTTC. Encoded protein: CASSQDSHHVSYEQYF.

CDR3 in DNA: TGCGCCAGCAGCCAAGTTCTAGCCCCCTACGAGCAGTACTTC. Its translation: CASSQVLAPYEQYF. The rearrangement links TRBV4-1 to TRBJ2-7, with a possible D match to TRBD2 (5 bases). Looked up from germline, CDR1 is MGHRA and CDR2 is YSYEKL. V shed 1 base and J shed 2 bases, with 9 bases lying between them. This CDR3 has 14 amino acids.

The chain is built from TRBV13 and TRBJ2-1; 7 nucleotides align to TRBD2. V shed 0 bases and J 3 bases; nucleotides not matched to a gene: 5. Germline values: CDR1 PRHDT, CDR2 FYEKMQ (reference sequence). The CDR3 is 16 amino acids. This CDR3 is CASSLGLGGDYNEQFF. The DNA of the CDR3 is TGTGCCAGCAGCTTAGGGTTGGGGGGGGACTACAATGAGCAGTTCTTC. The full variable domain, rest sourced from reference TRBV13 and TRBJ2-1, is AAGVIQSPRHLIKEKRETATLKCYPIPRHDTVYWYQQGPGQDPQFLISFYEKMQSDKGSIPDRFSAQQFSDYHSELNMSSLELGDSALYFCASSLGLGGDYNEQFFGPGTRLTVL.

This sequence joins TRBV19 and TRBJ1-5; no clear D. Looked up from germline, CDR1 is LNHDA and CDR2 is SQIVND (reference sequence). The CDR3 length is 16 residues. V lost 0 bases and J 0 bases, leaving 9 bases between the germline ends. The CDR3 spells CASSIDRVHSNQPQHF. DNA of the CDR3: TGTGCCAGTAGTATAGATCGGGTCCATAGCAATCAGCCCCAGCATTTT.

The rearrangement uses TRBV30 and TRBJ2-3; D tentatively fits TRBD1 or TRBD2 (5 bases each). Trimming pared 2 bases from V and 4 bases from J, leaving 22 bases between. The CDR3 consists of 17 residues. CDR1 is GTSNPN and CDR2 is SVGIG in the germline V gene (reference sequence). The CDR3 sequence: CAWSSPGRGMASDTQYF. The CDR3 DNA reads TGTGCCTGGAGTTCGCCGGGACGTGGTATGGCCTCAGATACGCAGTATTTT.

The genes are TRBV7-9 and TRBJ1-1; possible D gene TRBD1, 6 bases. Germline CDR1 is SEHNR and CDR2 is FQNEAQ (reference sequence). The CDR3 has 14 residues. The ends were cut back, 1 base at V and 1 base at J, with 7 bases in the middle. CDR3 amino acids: CASSLGTANTEAFF. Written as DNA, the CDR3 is TGTGCCAGCAGCTTAGGGACAGCGAACACTGAAGCTTTCTTT.

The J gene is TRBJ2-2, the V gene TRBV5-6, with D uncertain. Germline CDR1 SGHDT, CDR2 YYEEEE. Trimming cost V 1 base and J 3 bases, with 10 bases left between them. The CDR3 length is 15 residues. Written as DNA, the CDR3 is TGTGCCAGCAGCTTGAGTACCAGCTACACCGGGGAGCTGTTTTTT. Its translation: CASSLSTSYTGELFF.

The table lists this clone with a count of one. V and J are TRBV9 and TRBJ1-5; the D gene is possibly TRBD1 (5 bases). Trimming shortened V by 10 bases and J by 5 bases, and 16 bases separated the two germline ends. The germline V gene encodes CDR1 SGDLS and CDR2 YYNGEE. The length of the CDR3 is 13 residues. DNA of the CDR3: TGTGCCCATGTTATTCCGGGGGATCAGCCCCAGCATTTT. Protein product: CAHVIPGDQPQHF.

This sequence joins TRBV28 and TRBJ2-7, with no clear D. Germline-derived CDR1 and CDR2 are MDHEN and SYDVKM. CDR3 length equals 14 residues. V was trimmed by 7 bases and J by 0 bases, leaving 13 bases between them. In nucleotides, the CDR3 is TGTGCCAGCACTAAGGCGGTAGGCTCCTACGAGCAGTACTTC. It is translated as CASTKAVGSYEQYF.

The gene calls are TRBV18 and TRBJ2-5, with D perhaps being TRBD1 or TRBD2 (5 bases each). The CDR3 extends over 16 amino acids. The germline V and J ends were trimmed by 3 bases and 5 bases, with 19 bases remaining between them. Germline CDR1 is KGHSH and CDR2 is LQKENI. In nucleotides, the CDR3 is TGTGCCAGCTCACCTCTTGAAGGGACCACGAGGGAGACCCAGTACTTC. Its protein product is CASSPLEGTTRETQYF.

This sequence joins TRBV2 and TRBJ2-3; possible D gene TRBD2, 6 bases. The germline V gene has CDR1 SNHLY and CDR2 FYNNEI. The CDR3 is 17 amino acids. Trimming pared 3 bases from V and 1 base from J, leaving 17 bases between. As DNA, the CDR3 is TGTGCCAGCAGTGAGGGTTGGCGGACTACCCGCACAGATACGCAGTATTTT. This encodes CASSEGWRTTRTDTQYF.

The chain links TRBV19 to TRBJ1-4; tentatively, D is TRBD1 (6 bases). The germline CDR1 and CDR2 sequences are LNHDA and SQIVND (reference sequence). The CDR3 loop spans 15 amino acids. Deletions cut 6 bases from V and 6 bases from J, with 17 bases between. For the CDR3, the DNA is TGTGCCAGTAGCTCATCGGGGGGCCTTTATGAAAAACTGTTTTTT. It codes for CASSSSGGLYEKLFF. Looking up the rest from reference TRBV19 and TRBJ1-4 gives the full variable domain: DGGITQSPKYLFRKEGQNVTLSCEQNLNHDAMYWYRQDPGQGLRLIYYSQIVNDFQKGDIAEGYSVSREKKESFPLTVTSAQKNPTAFYLCASSSSGGLYEKLFFGSGTQLSVL.

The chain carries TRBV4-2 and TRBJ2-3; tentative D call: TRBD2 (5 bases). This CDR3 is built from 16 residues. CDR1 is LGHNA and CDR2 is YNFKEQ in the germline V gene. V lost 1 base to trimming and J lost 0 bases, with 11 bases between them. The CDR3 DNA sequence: TGTGCCAGCAGCCAAGGATCGACGGGGAGCACAGATACGCAGTATTTT. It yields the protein CASSQGSTGSTDTQYF.

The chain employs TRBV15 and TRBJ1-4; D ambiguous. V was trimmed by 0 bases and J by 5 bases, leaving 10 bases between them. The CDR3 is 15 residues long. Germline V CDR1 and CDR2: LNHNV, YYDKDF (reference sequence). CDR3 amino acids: CATSRDGRGNEKLFF. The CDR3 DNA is TGTGCCACCAGCAGAGACGGAAGAGGGAATGAAAAACTGTTTTTT. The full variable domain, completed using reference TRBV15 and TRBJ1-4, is DAMVIQNPRYQVTQFGKPVTLSCSQTLNHNVMYWYQQKSSQAPKLLFHYYDKDFNNEADTPDNFQSRRPNTSFCFLDIRSPGLGDTAMYLCATSRDGRGNEKLFFGSGTQLSVL.

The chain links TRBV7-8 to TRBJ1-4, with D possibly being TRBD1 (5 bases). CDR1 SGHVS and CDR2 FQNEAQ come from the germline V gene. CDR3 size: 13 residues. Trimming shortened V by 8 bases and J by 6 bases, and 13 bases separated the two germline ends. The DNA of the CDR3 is TGTGCCAGCGGGGAGGGGTATCATGAAAAACTGTTTTTT. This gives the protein CASGEGYHEKLFF.

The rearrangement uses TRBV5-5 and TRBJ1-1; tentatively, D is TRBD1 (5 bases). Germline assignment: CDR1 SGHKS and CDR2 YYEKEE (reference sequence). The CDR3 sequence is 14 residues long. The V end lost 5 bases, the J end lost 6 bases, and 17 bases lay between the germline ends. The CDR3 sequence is CASRSPGRGSEAFF. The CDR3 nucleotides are TGTGCCAGCAGGTCCCCGGGACGTGGCTCTGAAGCTTTCTTT.

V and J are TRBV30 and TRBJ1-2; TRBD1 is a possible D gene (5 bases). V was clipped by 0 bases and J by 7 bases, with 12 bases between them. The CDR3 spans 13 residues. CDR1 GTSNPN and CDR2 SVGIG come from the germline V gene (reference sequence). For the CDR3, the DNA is TGTGCCTGGAGTGTACAAACGGGGGTTGGCTACACCTTC. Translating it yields CAWSVQTGVGYTF. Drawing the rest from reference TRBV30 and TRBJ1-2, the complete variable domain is SQTIHQWPATLVQPVGSPLSLECTVEGTSNPNLYWYRQAAGRGLQLLFYSVGIGQISSEVPQNLSASRPQDRQFILSSKKLLLSDSGFYLCAWSVQTGVGYTFGSGTRLTVV.

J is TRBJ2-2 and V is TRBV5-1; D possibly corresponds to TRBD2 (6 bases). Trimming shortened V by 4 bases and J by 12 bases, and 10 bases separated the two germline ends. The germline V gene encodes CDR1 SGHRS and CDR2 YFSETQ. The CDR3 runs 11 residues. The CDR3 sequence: CASSRGTKLFF. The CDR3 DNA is TGCGCCAGCAGCCGGGGGACGAAGCTGTTTTTT.

CDR3 nucleotide sequence: TGCGCCAGCAGCCAAGAGAGGTCCGTGGAAAAACTGTTTTTT. Amino acids: CASSQERSVEKLFF. The chain employs TRBV4-1 and TRBJ1-4; D is ambiguous. CDR3 size: 14 residues. V was cut by 0 bases and J by 8 bases, with 10 bases left in between. CDR1 and CDR2 from the germline V gene are MGHRA and YSYEKL.